This TCR beta chain was obtained from a study of blood T cells in healthy people across ages. Study-wide results and limits: Samples with more naive T cells showed higher observed beta diversity.

CDR1 SGHAT and CDR2 FQNNGV come from the germline V gene. The CDR3 contains 17 residues. A sample-barcoded 5' primer and a J-beta primer mix were used in a second PCR of roughly 7 to 11 cycles. Using its own MiXCR run on the 5' RACE reads, TCRdb lists one record per CDR3 protein. In the table there are some 940,000 distinct CDR3 sequences, 25% to 35% of which are singletons. In regard to this clonotype: Antigen specificity is unknown.

The same data also went into a second study, on T cells of mothers and their children. That investigation notes: Unrelated pairs and related pairs have their TCR recombination output shaped similarly by thymic selection.

This clonotype originated in a woman aged 40 to 50 in good health. This sequence joins TRBV11-2 and TRBJ2-5; D may be TRBD2 (7 bases). TRBJ2-1 explains the end of the DNA better; the J call may be wrong. The sequenced sample consisted of blood. The DNA of the CDR3 is TGTGCCAGCAGCTTAGTCGTCTCGCGGGGGCTCCAAGAGACCCAGTTCTTC. It encodes CASSLVVSRGLQETQFF.